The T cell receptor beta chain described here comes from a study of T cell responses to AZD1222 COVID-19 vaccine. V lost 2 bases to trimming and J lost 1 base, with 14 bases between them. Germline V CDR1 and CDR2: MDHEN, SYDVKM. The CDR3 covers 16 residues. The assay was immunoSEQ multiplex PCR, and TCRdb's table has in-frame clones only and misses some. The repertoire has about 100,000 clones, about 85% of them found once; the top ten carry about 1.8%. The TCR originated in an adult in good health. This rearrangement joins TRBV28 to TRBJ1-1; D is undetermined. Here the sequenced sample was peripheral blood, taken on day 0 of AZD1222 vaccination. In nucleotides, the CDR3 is TGTGCCAGCAGTTTACCCTCGTTAAGGGAGAACACTGAAGCTTTCTTT. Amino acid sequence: CASSLPSLRENTEAFF.